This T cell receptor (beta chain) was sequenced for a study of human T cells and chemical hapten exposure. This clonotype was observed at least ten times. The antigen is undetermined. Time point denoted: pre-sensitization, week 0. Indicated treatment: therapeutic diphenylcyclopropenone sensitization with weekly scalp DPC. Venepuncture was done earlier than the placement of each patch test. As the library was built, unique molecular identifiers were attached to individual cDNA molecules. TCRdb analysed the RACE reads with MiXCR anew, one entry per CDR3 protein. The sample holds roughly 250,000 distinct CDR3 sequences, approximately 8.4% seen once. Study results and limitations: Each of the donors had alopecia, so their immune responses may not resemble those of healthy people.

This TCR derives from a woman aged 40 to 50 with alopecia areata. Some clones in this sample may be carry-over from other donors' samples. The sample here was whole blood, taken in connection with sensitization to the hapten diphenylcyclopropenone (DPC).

CDR3 DNA sequence: TGTGCCAGCAGCTTCGACAGTGAAGCTTTCTTT. Amino acid sequence: CASSFDSEAFF. This chain connects TRBV5-6 to TRBJ1-1; weak D call: TRBD1 (5 bases). This CDR3 contains 11 residues. Trimming removed 2 bases from V and 7 bases from J, with 6 bases in between. The germline V gene encodes CDR1 SGHDT and CDR2 YYEEEE.